This T cell receptor beta chain was identified during a study of cytomegalovirus exposure and HLA in healthy donors. Method: immunoSEQ multiplex PCR; TCRdb's copy keeps in-frame clones and lacks some. This table has some 170,000 clones, roughly 89% appearing once. General study findings and limits: It was 150 or so TCR beta chains that were listed as cytomegalovirus-associated.

CDR1 SGHAT and CDR2 FQNNGV come from the germline V gene. There are 14 residues in the CDR3. The ends lost 2 bases at V and 3 bases at J; junction bases unmatched: 3. The donors were part of the roughly 120-subject validation cohort, which stood apart from the roughly 670-subject first cohort. Points on this clone: Antigen unknown.

The chain has TRBV11-2 and TRBJ1-2, with 7 positions matching TRBD1. The receptor's source is a woman aged 30 to 39 in good health and CMV-seronegative. Sequenced: PBMCs. For the CDR3, the DNA is TGTGCCAGCAGCTTAACAGGGGCGGACTATGGCTACACCTTC. Its translation is CASSLTGADYGYTF.